These 4 T cell receptor beta chains were all obtained from the same sample, sequenced in a study of human T cells and chemical hapten exposure. TCRdb re-analysed the 5' RACE reads in MiXCR, keeping a single row per CDR3 protein. The profile shows about 140,000 distinct CDR3 sequences, 3.5% to 5% of them singletons. From whole blood left unfractionated, total RNA was extracted. Receptors were obtained from a female donor in good health.

This clonotype has ten or more counts. The CDR3 nucleotides read TGCGCCAGCAGCTTGGCGGGGGTATGGAGCACTGAAGCTTTCTTT. Its protein is CASSLAGVWSTEAFF. The chain joins TRBV5-1 to TRBJ1-1; weak D call: TRBD1 (5 bases). V was shortened by 0 bases and J by 4 bases, with 13 bases between the two germline ends. This CDR3 has 15 amino acids. Per the germline V gene, CDR1 is SGHRS and CDR2 is YFSETQ. Full variable domain (outside the CDR3, taken from reference TRBV5-1 and TRBJ1-1): KAGVTQTPRYLIKTRGQQVTLSCSPISGHRSVSWYQQTPGQGLQFLFEYFSETQRNKGNFPGRFSGRQFSNSRSEMNVSTLELGDSALYLCASSLAGVWSTEAFFGQGTRLTVV.

This clonotype was observed a few times. The rearrangement joins TRBV6-1 to TRBJ2-7, with a tentative D call TRBD2 (5 bases). V was clipped by 7 bases and J by 3 bases, with 10 bases between them. Germline CDR1 MNHNS, CDR2 SASEGT. The CDR3 is 12 residues long. This CDR3 reads CASTIGVYEQYF. In nucleotides, the CDR3 is TGTGCCAGCACCATCGGGGTCTACGAGCAGTACTTC.

This clonotype turned up a few times. CDR3 residues: CASSPIGVTETQYF. Written as DNA, the CDR3 is TGTGCCAGCAGTCCAATAGGGGTAACGGAGACCCAGTACTTC. V and J are TRBV6-1 and TRBJ2-5; tentative D call: TRBD1 (5 bases). Trimming took off 5 bases at V and 5 bases at J, with 15 bases between the two ends. Per germline, CDR1 MNHNS and CDR2 SASEGT. CDR3 length: 14 amino acids.

The rearrangement uses TRBV12-3 or TRBV12-4 and TRBJ1-2; the match to TRBD1 covers 10 bases. Trimming took 6 bases from V and 6 from J; bases not matched to a gene: 4. This CDR3 spans 13 amino acids. For the CDR3, the DNA is TGTGCCAGCAGGCCGACAGGGGGCGATGGCTACACCTTC. Translating it yields CASRPTGGDGYTF.